One sample yielded the 23 T cell receptor beta chains listed below, sequenced in a study of cytomegalovirus exposure and HLA in healthy donors. 13 Jbeta primers and 60 Vbeta primers were used for the PCR. Using immunoSEQ multiplex PCR, the repertoire was profiled, and TCRdb retains in-frame clones only, with some absent. Of about 170,000 clones in the sample, around 76% were seen once. Sequenced input: PBMCs. Source of these receptors: a female donor in good health and CMV-seronegative.

J is TRBJ1-6 and V is TRBV19, with D uncertain. The V gene's germline CDR1 is LNHDA and CDR2 SQIVND (reference sequence). The CDR3 has 14 residues. V gave up 5 bases and J gave up 7 bases, with 12 bases separating them. The CDR3, as DNA: TGTGCCAGTAGTTCCCCTGGGGAGAATTCACCCCTCCACTTT. Its protein product is CASSSPGENSPLHF.

The chain uses TRBV5-4 and TRBJ1-5, with 7 nucleotides matching TRBD1. The J segment lost 6 bases and the V segment lost 2 bases, leaving 2 bases of the junction unmatched. Per germline, CDR1 SGHNT and CDR2 YYREEE (reference sequence). This CDR3 comprises 13 residues. The CDR3, as DNA: TGTGCCAGCAGCTTTCAGGGGGGTCAGCCCCAGCATTTT. This encodes CASSFQGGQPQHF.

This chain links TRBV10-3 with TRBJ2-2; D remains ambiguous. CDR3 length: 16 residues. Germline CDR1 is ENHRY and CDR2 is SYGVKD. V gave up 4 bases and J gave up 1 base, with 13 bases separating them. In nucleotides, the CDR3 is TGTGCCATCAGTGGTCATCCGACACAGAACACCGGGGAGCTGTTTTTT. This sequence encodes CAISGHPTQNTGELFF.

V gene TRBV19 combines with J gene TRBJ2-5; the match to TRBD1 covers 8 bases. CDR1 and CDR2 (germline): LNHDA, SQIVND (reference sequence). The CDR3 runs to 15 residues. J lost 5 bases, V lost 3 bases, and 8 bases had no gene match. The CDR3 coding sequence is TGTGCCAGTAGTATCCCGCGACAGGGGCAGGAGACCCAGTACTTC. Translating gives CASSIPRQGQETQYF.

V gene TRBV19 combines with J gene TRBJ1-1; 11 positions agree with TRBD1. There are 15 residues in the CDR3. CDR1 LNHDA and CDR2 SQIVND come from the germline V gene (reference sequence). Trimming removed 3 bases from V and 8 bases from J; junction bases left unmatched: 8. The CDR3 DNA sequence: TGTGCCAGTAGTATCGGGACAGGGGGTTTATTGGAAGCTTTCTTT. It encodes CASSIGTGGLLEAFF.

The V gene is TRBV2, the J gene TRBJ2-1; 7 bases are shared with TRBD1. This CDR3 has 16 amino acids. The V gene's germline CDR1 is SNHLY and CDR2 FYNNEI. V lost 7 bases to trimming and J lost 0 bases; unmatched junction nucleotides: 9. The CDR3 reads CASKMTGTSSYNEQFF. The CDR3 DNA reads as TGTGCCAGCAAGATGACAGGGACAAGCTCCTACAATGAGCAGTTCTTC.

This chain uses TRBV7-3 with TRBJ2-7; 7 bases agree with TRBD1. The ends lost 3 bases at V and 5 bases at J; junction bases unmatched: 7. The CDR3 has 14 residues. CDR1 and CDR2 (germline): SGHTA, FQGTGA. The CDR3 DNA is TGTGCCAGCAGCTTCCGACAGGGAAGCCACGAGCAGTACTTC. The encoded protein is CASSFRQGSHEQYF.

This clone was counted a single time. J is TRBJ2-3 and V is TRBV5-4, with TRBD2 matching 10 bases. Unmatched junction bases numbered 6, after V lost 0 bases and J lost 5 bases. The CDR3 runs to 16 residues. Germline lookup yields CDR1 SGHNT and CDR2 YYREEE (reference sequence). The CDR3 is CASSLGGAGGQDTQYF. CDR3 bases: TGTGCCAGCAGCTTGGGGGGAGCGGGGGGGCAAGATACGCAGTATTTT.

The chain uses TRBV10-3 and TRBJ1-5; perhaps TRBD1 as D (5 bases). The length of the CDR3 is 14 residues. Between the trimmed V and J ends, which lost 4 bases and 7 bases, there was a span of 14 bases. The germline V gene has CDR1 ENHRY and CDR2 SYGVKD. The CDR3 here is CAISVGQGGQPQHF. The CDR3 nucleotides are TGTGCCATCAGTGTTGGGCAGGGAGGGCAGCCCCAGCATTTT.

This sequence joins TRBV5-8 and TRBJ2-6; D is possibly TRBD1 (6 bases). Germline-derived CDR1 and CDR2 are SGHTS and YDEGEE. CDR3 size: 14 residues. The V end was cut by 4 bases, the J end by 4 bases, with 9 bases between. The DNA for the CDR3 is TGTGCCAGCAGCATCGGGACAGGGGCCAACGTCCTGACTTTC. Residues: CASSIGTGANVLTF.

J is TRBJ2-7 and V is TRBV4-2; D possibly corresponds to TRBD2 (6 bases). V gave up 4 bases and J gave up 3 bases, with 28 bases separating them. This CDR3 spans 19 amino acids. Germline V gene sequence: CDR1 LGHNA, CDR2 YNFKEQ. The chain's CDR3 is CASSRSLPSSGSGIYEQYF. CDR3 DNA: TGTGCCAGCAGCCGTTCCCTCCCGTCAAGCGGGTCGGGGATCTACGAGCAGTACTTC.

There are a few counts of this clone. The chain carries TRBV13 and TRBJ1-2; 9 bases fit TRBD1. The V and J ends lost 2 bases and 6 bases, in that order; junction bases with no gene match: 10. The germline CDR1 and CDR2 sequences are PRHDT and FYEKMQ (reference sequence). The CDR3 extends over 16 amino acids. CDR3 residues: CASSLFPTGGLDGYTF. Written as DNA, the CDR3 is TGTGCCAGCAGCTTATTCCCGACAGGGGGTTTGGATGGCTACACCTTC.

This clone was recorded only once. The J gene is TRBJ2-7, the V gene TRBV30, with D possibly being TRBD2 (6 bases). CDR3 length: 17 residues. Germline CDR1 and CDR2: GTSNPN and SVGIG (reference sequence). V was cut by 0 bases and J by 0 bases, with 18 bases left in between. The CDR3: CAWSVGGAGFYSYEQYF. CDR3 nucleotides: TGTGCCTGGAGTGTAGGAGGGGCGGGCTTTTACTCCTACGAGCAGTACTTC.

The V gene is TRBV5-4, the J gene TRBJ2-7, with TRBD2 as a possible D gene (7 bases). V was trimmed by 2 bases and J by 5 bases, leaving 17 bases between them. Germline loops: CDR1 SGHNT, CDR2 YYREEE (reference sequence). The CDR3 contains 15 residues. The CDR3 sequence: CASSLLGGALDEQYF. The CDR3 bases are TGTGCCAGCAGCTTATTAGGGGGGGCGCTTGACGAGCAGTACTTC.

The chain is built from TRBV19 and TRBJ2-7, with 7 bases identical to TRBD1. Germline assignment: CDR1 LNHDA and CDR2 SQIVND (reference sequence). The CDR3 consists of 16 residues. J gave up 6 bases and V 5 bases, and 16 bases lay outside the gene matches. The CDR3 loop is CASSPHTSTGWSEQYF. The DNA of the CDR3 is TGTGCCAGTAGTCCACACACCTCGACAGGGTGGAGCGAGCAGTACTTC. Complete variable domain (other parts from reference TRBV19 and TRBJ2-7): DGGITQSPKYLFRKEGQNVTLSCEQNLNHDAMYWYRQDPGQGLRLIYYSQIVNDFQKGDIAEGYSVSREKKESFPLTVTSAQKNPTAFYLCASSPHTSTGWSEQYFGPGTRLTVT.

This clone has only a few counts. The chain links TRBV7-8 to TRBJ2-7, with D perhaps TRBD2 (5 bases). Trimming cost V 5 bases and J 2 bases, with 16 bases left between them. Germline V gene data show CDR1 as SGHVS and CDR2 as FQNEAQ. The CDR3 length is 15 residues. The CDR3: CASSVLRVGAYEQYF. CDR3 DNA: TGTGCCAGCAGCGTTTTGAGGGTGGGCGCCTACGAGCAGTACTTC.

V gene TRBV5-1 combines with J gene TRBJ2-6; TRBD1 aligns across 9 bases. The CDR3 has 17 residues. Germline CDR1 is SGHRS and CDR2 is YFSETQ. Trimming took 4 bases from V and 3 from J; bases not matched to a gene: 8. CDR3 residues: CASSRGTGLGGANVLTF. The CDR3 DNA reads as TGCGCCAGCAGCCGTGGGACAGGGCTTGGTGGGGCCAACGTCCTGACTTTC.

CDR3 DNA sequence: TGTGCCAGCTCACCACCAGCAGGAACCTACGAGCAGTACTTC. This sequence encodes CASSPPAGTYEQYF. The genes are TRBV18 and TRBJ2-7; D is undetermined. The V gene's germline CDR1 is KGHSH and CDR2 LQKENI. The CDR3 covers 14 residues. Trimming shortened V by 0 bases and J by 2 bases, and 8 bases separated the two germline ends.

The chain is built from TRBV5-1 and TRBJ2-2; 9 nucleotides line up with TRBD1. This CDR3 region has 15 residues. CDR1 and CDR2 (germline): SGHRS, YFSETQ. With 4 bases clipped from V and 7 bases from J, the junction kept 8 bases outside the gene matches. CDR3 sequence: CASSRDRADGGELFF. The CDR3, as DNA: TGCGCCAGCAGCCGGGACAGGGCGGATGGCGGGGAGCTGTTTTTT.

This clone appeared once. The rearrangement links TRBV11-1 to TRBJ2-1, with a possible D match to TRBD1 (5 bases). CDR1 SGHAT and CDR2 FQDESV come from the germline V gene (reference sequence). Trimming removed 5 bases at V and 3 bases at J, with 14 bases between. CDR3 length: 15 residues. The CDR3 protein is CASSLDPDSYNEQFF. As DNA, the CDR3 is TGTGCCAGCAGCCTAGACCCAGACAGCTACAATGAGCAGTTCTTC. Full variable domain (outside the CDR3, taken from reference TRBV11-1 and TRBJ2-1): EAEVAQSPRYKITEKSQAVAFWCDPISGHATLYWYRQILGQGPELLVQFQDESVVDDSQLPKDRFSAERLKGVDSTLKIQPAELGDSAMYLCASSLDPDSYNEQFFGPGTRLTVL.

The J gene is TRBJ1-5, the V gene TRBV6-1, with a tentative D call TRBD1 (5 bases). V was trimmed by 1 base and J by 7 bases, leaving 14 bases between them. The CDR3 runs to 15 residues. CDR1 and CDR2 (germline): MNHNS, SASEGT. Written as DNA, the CDR3 is TGTGCCAGCAGTGAAGGGGGGGGAATAGGGCAGCCCCAGCATTTT. Translating it yields CASSEGGGIGQPQHF.

The genes are TRBV6-1 and TRBJ1-5; D is undetermined. V lost 7 bases and J lost 1, with 11 bases in between. CDR3 size: 14 residues. Germline assignment: CDR1 MNHNS and CDR2 SASEGT. CDR3 sequence: CASTPLFSNQPQHF. The CDR3 coding sequence is TGTGCCAGCACCCCACTATTCAGCAATCAGCCCCAGCATTTT.

J is TRBJ1-2 and V is TRBV15; D is undetermined. Germline CDR1 is LNHNV and CDR2 is YYDKDF (reference sequence). The CDR3 contains 14 residues. V lost 0 bases to trimming and J lost 7 bases, with 12 bases between them. DNA of the CDR3: TGTGCCACCAGCAGAGATCGGGATGGCGGTGGCTACACCTTC. It is translated as CATSRDRDGGGYTF.